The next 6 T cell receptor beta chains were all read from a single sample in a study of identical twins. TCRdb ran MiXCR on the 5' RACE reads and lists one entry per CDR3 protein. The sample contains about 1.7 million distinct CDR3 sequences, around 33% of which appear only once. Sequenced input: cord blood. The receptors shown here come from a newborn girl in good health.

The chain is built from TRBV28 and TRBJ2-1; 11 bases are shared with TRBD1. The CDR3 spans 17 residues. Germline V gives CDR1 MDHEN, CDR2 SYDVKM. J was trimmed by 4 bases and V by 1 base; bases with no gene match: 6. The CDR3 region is CASSLSRTGGRYNEQFF. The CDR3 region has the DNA TGTGCCAGCAGTTTATCCAGGACAGGGGGCCGGTACAATGAGCAGTTCTTC.

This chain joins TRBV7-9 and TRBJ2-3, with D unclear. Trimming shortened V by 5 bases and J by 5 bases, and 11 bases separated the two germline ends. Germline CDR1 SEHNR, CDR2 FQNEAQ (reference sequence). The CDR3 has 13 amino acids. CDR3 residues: CASSPDDLDTQYF. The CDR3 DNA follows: TGTGCCAGCAGCCCGGACGACCTAGATACGCAGTATTTT.

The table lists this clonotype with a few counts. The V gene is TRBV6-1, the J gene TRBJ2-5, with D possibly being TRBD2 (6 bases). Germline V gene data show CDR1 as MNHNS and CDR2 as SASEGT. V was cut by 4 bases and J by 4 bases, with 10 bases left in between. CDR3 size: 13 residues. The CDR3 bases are TGTGCCAGCAGTGGAGGGAGGAGAGAGACCCAGTACTTC. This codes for CASSGGRRETQYF.

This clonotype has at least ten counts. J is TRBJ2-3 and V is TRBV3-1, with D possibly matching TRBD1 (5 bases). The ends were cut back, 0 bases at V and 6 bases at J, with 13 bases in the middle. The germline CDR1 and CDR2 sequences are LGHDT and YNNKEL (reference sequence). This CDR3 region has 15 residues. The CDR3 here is CASSQESKYRDTQYF. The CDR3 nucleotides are TGTGCCAGCAGCCAAGAGTCTAAATACAGGGATACGCAGTATTTT.

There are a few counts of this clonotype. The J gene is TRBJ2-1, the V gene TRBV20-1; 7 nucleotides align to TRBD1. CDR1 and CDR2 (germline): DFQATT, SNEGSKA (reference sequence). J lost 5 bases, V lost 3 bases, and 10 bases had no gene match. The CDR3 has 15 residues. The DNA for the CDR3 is TGCAGTGCTAGGGCTAGAGGGGGCCCAAACAATGAGCAGTTCTTC. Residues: CSARARGGPNNEQFF.

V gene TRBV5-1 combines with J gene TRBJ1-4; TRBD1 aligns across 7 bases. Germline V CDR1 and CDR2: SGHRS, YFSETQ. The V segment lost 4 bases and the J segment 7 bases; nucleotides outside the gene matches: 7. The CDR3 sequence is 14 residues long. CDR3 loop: CASSAGQYGEKLFF. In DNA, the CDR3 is TGCGCCAGCAGCGCGGGACAGTATGGTGAAAAACTGTTTTTT.